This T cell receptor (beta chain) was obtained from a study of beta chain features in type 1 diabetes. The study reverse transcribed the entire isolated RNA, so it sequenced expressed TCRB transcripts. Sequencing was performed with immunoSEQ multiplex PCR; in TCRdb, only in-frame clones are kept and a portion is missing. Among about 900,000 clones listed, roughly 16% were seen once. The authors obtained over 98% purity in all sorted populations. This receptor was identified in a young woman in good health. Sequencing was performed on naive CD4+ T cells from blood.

CDR3: CASRTTGEEQYF. As DNA, the CDR3 is TGTGCCAGCAGAACTACAGGGGAAGAGCAGTACTTC. This chain links TRBV28 with TRBJ2-7; TRBD1 matches 7 bases. This CDR3 is built from 12 residues. V was pared by 6 bases and J by 7 bases, with 6 bases of the junction left unmatched. Germline V CDR1 and CDR2: MDHEN, SYDVKM.